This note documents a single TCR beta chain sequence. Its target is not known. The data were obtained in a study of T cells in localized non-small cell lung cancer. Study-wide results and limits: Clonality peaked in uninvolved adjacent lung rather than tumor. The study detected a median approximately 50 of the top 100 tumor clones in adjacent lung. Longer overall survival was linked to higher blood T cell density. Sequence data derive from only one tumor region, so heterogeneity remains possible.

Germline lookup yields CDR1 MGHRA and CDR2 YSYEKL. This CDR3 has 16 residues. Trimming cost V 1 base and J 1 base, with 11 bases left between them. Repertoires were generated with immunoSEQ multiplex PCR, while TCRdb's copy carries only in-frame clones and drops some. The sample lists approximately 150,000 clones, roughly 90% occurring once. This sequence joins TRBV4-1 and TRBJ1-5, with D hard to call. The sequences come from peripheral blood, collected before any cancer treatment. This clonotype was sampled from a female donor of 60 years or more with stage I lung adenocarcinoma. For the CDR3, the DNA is TGCGCCAGCAGCCAAGTGGGGAAAGGGAGCAATCAGCCCCAGCATTTT. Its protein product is CASSQVGKGSNQPQHF.